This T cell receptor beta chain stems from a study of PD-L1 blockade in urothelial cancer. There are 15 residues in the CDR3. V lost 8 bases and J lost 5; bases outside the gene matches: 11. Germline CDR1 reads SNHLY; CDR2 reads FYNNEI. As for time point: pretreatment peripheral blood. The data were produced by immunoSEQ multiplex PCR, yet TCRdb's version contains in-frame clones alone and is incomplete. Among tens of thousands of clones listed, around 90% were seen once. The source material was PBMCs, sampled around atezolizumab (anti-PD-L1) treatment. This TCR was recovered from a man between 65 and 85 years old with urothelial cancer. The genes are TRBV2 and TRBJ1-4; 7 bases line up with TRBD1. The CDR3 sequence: CASHAEGAGNEKLFF. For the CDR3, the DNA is TGTGCCAGCCATGCGGAGGGGGCAGGAAATGAAAAACTGTTTTTT.